The sequence of this T cell receptor beta chain was determined in a study of blood T cell repertoires in COVID-19. Study at large: PBMCs, B-cell-depleted T cells, or T cells provided the cDNA or gDNA that made up the material.

For this clone: Germline and junction disagree at one end, which may indicate a read error.

Germline V gene data show CDR1 as SQVTM and CDR2 as ANQGSEA. This CDR3 is built from 12 residues. Participant age was roughly 18 to 90 years, and participants resided in fewer than 25 US areas. Cohort 3 recovered donors had two negative PCRs, clearance, or symptom resolution. Clones were sequenced by immunoSEQ multiplex PCR, and TCRdb holds only the in-frame ones, with some missing. The profile shows fewer than 300,000 clones, about 93% of them singletons. This sequence was found in a woman in her 30s who had recovered from COVID-19. Input material: PBMCs or T cells enriched from blood (not recorded which). V gene TRBV29-1 combines with J gene TRBJ1-2, with TRBD1 matching over 7 bases. The CDR3 sequence is CSVEGTDPGYTF. The DNA of the CDR3 is TGCAGCGTCGAAGGGACAGACCCTGGCTACACCTTC.